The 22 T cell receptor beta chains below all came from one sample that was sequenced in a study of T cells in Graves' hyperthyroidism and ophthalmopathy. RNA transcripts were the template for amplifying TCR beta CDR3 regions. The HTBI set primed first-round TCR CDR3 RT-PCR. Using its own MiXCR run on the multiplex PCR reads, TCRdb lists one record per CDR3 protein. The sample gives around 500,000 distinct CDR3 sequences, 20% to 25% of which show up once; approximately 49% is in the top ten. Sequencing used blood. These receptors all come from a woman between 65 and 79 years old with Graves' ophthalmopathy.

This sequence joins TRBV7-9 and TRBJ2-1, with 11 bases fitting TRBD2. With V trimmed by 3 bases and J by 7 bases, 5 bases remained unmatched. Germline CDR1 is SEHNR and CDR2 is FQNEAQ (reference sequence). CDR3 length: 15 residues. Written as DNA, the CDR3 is TGTGCCAGCAGCTTCTTACTAGCGGGAGTGAATGAGCAGTTCTTC. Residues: CASSFLLAGVNEQFF.

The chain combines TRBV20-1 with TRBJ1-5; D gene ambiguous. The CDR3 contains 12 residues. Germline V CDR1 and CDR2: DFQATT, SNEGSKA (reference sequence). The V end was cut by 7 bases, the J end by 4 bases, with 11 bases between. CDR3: CSVVLGNQPQHF. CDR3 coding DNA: TGCAGTGTAGTACTGGGAAATCAGCCCCAGCATTTT.

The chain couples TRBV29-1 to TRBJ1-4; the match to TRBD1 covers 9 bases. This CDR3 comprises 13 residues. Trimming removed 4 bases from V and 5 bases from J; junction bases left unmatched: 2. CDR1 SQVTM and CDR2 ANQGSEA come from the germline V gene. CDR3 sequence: CSVGDRVNEKLFF. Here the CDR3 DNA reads TGCAGCGTTGGGGACAGGGTAAATGAAAAACTGTTTTTT.

CDR3 DNA: TGTGCCATCAGAGCGGGACTAGCTAAAGATACGCAGTATTTT. Its protein product is CAIRAGLAKDTQYF. The genes are TRBV10-3 and TRBJ2-3, with 9 bases identical to TRBD2. The V segment lost 6 bases and the J segment 5 bases; nucleotides outside the gene matches: 6. The CDR3 is made up of 14 amino acids. Germline CDR1 is ENHRY and CDR2 is SYGVKD.

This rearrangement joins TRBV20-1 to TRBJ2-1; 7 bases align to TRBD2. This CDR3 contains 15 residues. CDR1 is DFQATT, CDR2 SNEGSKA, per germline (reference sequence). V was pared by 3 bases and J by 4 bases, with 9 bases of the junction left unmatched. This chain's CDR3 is CSARGGRTIYNEQFF. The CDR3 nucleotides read TGCAGTGCTAGGGGCGGGAGAACAATATACAATGAGCAGTTCTTC.

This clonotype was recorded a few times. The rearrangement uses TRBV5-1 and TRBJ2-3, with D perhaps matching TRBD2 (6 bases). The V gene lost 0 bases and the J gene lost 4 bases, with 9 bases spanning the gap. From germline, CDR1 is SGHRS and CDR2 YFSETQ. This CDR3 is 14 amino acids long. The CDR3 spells CASSLGSGADTQYF. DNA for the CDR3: TGCGCCAGCAGCTTGGGATCGGGAGCAGATACGCAGTATTTT. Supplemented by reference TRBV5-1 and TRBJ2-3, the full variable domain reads KAGVTQTPRYLIKTRGQQVTLSCSPISGHRSVSWYQQTPGQGLQFLFEYFSETQRNKGNFPGRFSGRQFSNSRSEMNVSTLELGDSALYLCASSLGSGADTQYFGPGTRLTVL.

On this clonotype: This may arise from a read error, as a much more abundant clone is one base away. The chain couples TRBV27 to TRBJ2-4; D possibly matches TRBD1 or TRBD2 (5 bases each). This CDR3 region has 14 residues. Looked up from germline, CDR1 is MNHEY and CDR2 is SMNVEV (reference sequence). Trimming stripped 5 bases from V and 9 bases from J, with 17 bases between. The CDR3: CASSTAARGTIQYF. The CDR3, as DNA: TGTGCCAGCAGTACGGCGGCACGAGGGACCATTCAGTACTTC.

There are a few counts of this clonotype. The CDR3, as DNA: TGCGCCAGCAGCCTCCGACTAGGGGGACAGGGAAACAATGAGCAGTTCTTC. The encoded protein is CASSLRLGGQGNNEQFF. The rearrangement uses TRBV5-1 and TRBJ2-1; the match to TRBD1 covers 9 bases. The CDR3 sequence is 17 residues long. The V gene's germline CDR1 is SGHRS and CDR2 YFSETQ. V was pared by 4 bases and J by 5 bases, with 13 bases of the junction left unmatched.

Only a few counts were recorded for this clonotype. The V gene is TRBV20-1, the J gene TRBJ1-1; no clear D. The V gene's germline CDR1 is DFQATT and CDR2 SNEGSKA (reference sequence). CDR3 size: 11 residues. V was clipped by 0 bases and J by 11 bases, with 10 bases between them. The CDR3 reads CSAREGFTAFF. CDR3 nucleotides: TGCAGTGCTAGAGAGGGTTTTACGGCTTTCTTT.

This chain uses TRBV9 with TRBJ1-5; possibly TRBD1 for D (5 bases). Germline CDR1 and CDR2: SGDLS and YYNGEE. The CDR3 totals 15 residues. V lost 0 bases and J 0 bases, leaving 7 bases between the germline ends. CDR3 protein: CASSVAGTSNQPQHF. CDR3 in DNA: TGTGCCAGCAGCGTAGCAGGGACTAGCAATCAGCCCCAGCATTTT.

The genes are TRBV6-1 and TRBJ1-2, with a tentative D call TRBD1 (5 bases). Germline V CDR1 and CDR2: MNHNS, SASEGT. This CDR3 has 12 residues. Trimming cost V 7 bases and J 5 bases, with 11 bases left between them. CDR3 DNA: TGTGCCAGCACCAGCCAGGGATATGGCTACACCTTC. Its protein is CASTSQGYGYTF.

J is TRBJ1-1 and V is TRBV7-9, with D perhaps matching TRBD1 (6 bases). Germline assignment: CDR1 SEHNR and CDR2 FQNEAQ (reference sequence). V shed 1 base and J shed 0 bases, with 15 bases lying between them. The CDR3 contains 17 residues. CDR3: CASSLGFRGAMNTEAFF. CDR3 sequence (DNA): TGTGCCAGCAGCTTAGGTTTTCGGGGGGCAATGAACACTGAAGCTTTCTTT.

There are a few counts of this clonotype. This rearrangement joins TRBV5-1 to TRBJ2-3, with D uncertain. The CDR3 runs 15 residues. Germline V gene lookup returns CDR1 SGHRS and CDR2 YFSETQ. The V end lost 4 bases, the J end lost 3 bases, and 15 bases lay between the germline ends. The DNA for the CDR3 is TGCGCCAGCAGCCCGGAGTTAGAATGGACAGATACGCAGTATTTT. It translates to CASSPELEWTDTQYF.

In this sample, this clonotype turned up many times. In nucleotides, the CDR3 is TGTGCCAGCTCGTGGGTAAACACTGAAGCTTTCTTT. Encoded protein: CASSWVNTEAFF. The V and J genes are TRBV6-1 and TRBJ1-1; D ambiguous. V gave up 8 bases and J gave up 2 bases, with 9 bases separating them. The V gene's germline CDR1 is MNHNS and CDR2 SASEGT. The CDR3 contains 12 residues.

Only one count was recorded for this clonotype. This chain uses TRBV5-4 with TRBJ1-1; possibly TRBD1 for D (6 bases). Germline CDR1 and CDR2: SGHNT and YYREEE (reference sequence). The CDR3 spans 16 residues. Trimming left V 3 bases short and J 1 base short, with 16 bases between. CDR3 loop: CASSSILGHRNTEAFF. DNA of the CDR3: TGTGCCAGCAGCTCGATACTGGGACATAGGAACACTGAAGCTTTCTTT.

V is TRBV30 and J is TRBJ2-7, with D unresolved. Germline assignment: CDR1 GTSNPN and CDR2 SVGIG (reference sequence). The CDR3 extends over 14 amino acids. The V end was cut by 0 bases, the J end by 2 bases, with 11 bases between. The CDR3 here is CAWSVPPKTYEQYF. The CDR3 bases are TGTGCCTGGAGTGTACCCCCTAAAACCTACGAGCAGTACTTC.

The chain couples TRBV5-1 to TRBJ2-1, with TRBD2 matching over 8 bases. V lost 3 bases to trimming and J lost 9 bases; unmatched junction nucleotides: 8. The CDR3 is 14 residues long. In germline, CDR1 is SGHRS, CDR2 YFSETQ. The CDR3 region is CASSSQRGFSEQFF. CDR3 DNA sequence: TGCGCCAGCAGCTCCCAGCGGGGGTTCAGTGAGCAGTTCTTC.

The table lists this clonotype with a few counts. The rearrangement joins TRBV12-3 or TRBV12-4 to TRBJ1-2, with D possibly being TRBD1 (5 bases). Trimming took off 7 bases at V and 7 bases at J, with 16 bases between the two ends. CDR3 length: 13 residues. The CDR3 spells CASTPDTWLGYTF. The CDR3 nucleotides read TGTGCCAGCACTCCGGACACTTGGCTTGGCTACACCTTC.

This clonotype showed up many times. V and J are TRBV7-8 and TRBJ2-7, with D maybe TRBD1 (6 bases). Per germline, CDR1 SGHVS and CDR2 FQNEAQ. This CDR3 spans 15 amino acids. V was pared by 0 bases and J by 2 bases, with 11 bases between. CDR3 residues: CASSLARQVPYEQYF. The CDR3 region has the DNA TGTGCCAGCAGCTTAGCAAGACAGGTACCCTACGAGCAGTACTTC. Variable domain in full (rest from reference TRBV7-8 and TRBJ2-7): GAGVSQSPRYKVAKRGQDVALRCDPISGHVSLFWYQQALGQGPEFLTYFQNEAQLDKSGLPSDRFFAERPEGSVSTLKIQRTQQEDSAVYLCASSLARQVPYEQYFGPGTRLTVT.

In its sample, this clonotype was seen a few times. CDR3 sequence reads: CASSSLAGGLSYNEQFF. CDR3 DNA sequence: TGTGCCAGCAGTTCACTAGCGGGAGGACTCTCCTACAATGAGCAGTTCTTC. The chain combines TRBV6-1 with TRBJ2-1, with 12 positions matching TRBD2. This CDR3 is 17 amino acids long. V gave up 5 bases and J gave up 0 bases; unmatched junction bases: 5. Per the germline V gene, CDR1 is MNHNS and CDR2 is SASEGT.

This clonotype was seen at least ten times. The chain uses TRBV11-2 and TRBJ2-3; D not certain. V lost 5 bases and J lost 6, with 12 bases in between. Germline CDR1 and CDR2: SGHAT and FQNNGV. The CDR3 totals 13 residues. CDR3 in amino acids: CASSPQVRDTQYF. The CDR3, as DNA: TGTGCCAGCAGCCCCCAGGTTCGGGATACGCAGTATTTT.

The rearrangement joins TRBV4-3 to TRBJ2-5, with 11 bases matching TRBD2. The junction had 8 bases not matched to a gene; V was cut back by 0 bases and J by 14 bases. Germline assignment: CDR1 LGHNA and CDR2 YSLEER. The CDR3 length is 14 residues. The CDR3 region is CASSQDVAGGEVYF. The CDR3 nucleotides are TGCGCCAGCAGCCAAGATGTAGCGGGAGGGGAGGTTTACTTC.